These T cell receptor beta chains were read from a single sample in a study of response to subunit inactivated influenza vaccine. A single record per CDR3 protein comes from TCRdb applying MiXCR to the RT-PCR reads. The table includes about half a million distinct CDR3 sequences, 25% detected once. Here the sequenced sample was CD4+ T cells sorted from PBMCs, taken 5 days after vaccination. These receptor sequences come from a man aged 45-65 years who received an inactivated influenza vaccine. CDR3s include the opening cysteine and the closing phenylalanine or tryptophan. Each record gives: CDR3 DNA, CDR3 protein, J gene, clone size, V gene, D gene. A D gene is named only where the DNA matches it firmly. Only part of the rows carry a size: once, few, many, or a class if the clone is expanded.

TGTGCCACCAGCACCAGACAGGGTACGGGCTACACCTTC CATSTRQGTGYTF TRBJ1-2 NA TRBV15 TRBD1
TGCGCCAGCAGCCTCTGGACAGGGGAAAACATTCAGTACTTC CASSLWTGENIQYF TRBJ2-4 few TRBV5-1 TRBD1
TGCAGCGTTGAATCCAGGCCCGGGGGGGGAGAGACCCAGTACTTC CSVESRPGGGETQYF TRBJ2-5 few TRBV29-1 TRBD2
TGTGCCATCAGTCCGGGACTAGCGGTTCAGACCCAGTACTTC CAISPGLAVQTQYF TRBJ2-5 once TRBV10-3 TRBD2
TGTGCCAGCAGCCCCCTGACAGGCACCTACGAGCAGTACTTC CASSPLTGTYEQYF TRBJ2-7 few TRBV5-6 NA
TGTGCCAGCAGTTTCAATCCAGATACGCAGTATTTT CASSFNPDTQYF TRBJ2-3 NA TRBV12-3/TRBV12-4 NA
TGCAGCGGGGCGGGCAGGGGTTCCTACAATGAGCAGTTCTTC CSGAGRGSYNEQFF TRBJ2-1 few TRBV29-1 NA
TGCAGCGTTGAGGTTCTAGCGGTCTACAATGAGCAGTTCTTC CSVEVLAVYNEQFF TRBJ2-1 few TRBV29-1 TRBD2
TGTGCCAGCAGTGCCTGGACAGGGTCCTCCTATAATTCACCCCTCCACTTT CASSAWTGSSYNSPLHF TRBJ1-6 NA TRBV6-1 TRBD1
TGTGCCAGCAGTACCCCCGGGACAGGGGGGGGCAATGAGCAGTTCTTC CASSTPGTGGGNEQFF TRBJ2-1 NA TRBV28 TRBD1
TGCGCCAGCAGCCAAGGACCGGCTGGGGGGACGGACATTCAGTACTTC CASSQGPAGGTDIQYF TRBJ2-4 many TRBV4-3 NA
TGTGCCAGCAGTTACGGTAATGAGCAGTTCTTC CASSYGNEQFF TRBJ2-1 many TRBV6-5 NA
TGTGCCAGCAGTTTAAGTTGGACCTCCTCTGGGGCCAACGTCCTGACTTTC CASSLSWTSSGANVLTF TRBJ2-6 few TRBV12-3/TRBV12-4 NA
TGTGCCAGCAGCTTACAGGGGGCGCCGGATGAAAAACTGTTTTTT CASSLQGAPDEKLFF TRBJ1-4 NA TRBV5-5 TRBD1
TGTGCCAGCAGCCAAGATTTTAACAGGAAGTCACACGAGCAGTACTTC CASSQDFNRKSHEQYF TRBJ2-7 NA TRBV4-2 NA
TGCGCCAGCAGTGATAGGTCTAGCGGGGGGGCCAGGTCCTACAATGAGCAGTTCTTC CASSDRSSGGARSYNEQFF TRBJ2-1 few TRBV10-2 TRBD2
TGTGCCAGCAGCTTAGCACGCGGGACGGGGTCCTACGAGCAGTACTTC CASSLARGTGSYEQYF TRBJ2-7 many TRBV7-8 NA
TGTGCCATCAGTGAGAGGGGACAGTTCACAGATACGCAGTATTTT CAISERGQFTDTQYF TRBJ2-3 few TRBV10-3 TRBD1
TGCAGCGTTGAATCTAGCGGGAAAGGTTATTTTGGTGAGCAGTTCTTC CSVESSGKGYFGEQFF TRBJ2-1 NA TRBV29-1 TRBD2
TGTGCCAGCAGTTACCTCCCCCAAGGGGCCGGAGAGACCCAGTACTTC CASSYLPQGAGETQYF TRBJ2-5 NA TRBV6-2/TRBV6-3 NA
TGTGCCAGCCACCGGGACAGGGTCCACGAGCAGTACTTC CASHRDRVHEQYF TRBJ2-7 few TRBV6-2/TRBV6-3 TRBD1
TGCGCCAGCAGTTCGAGGGGTTTAGCGGGGGACACAGATACGCAGTATTTT CASSSRGLAGDTDTQYF TRBJ2-3 NA TRBV4-1 TRBD2
TGTGCCAGCAGCTCTAACCTAGACACTGAAGCTTTCTTT CASSSNLDTEAFF TRBJ1-1 few TRBV9 NA
TGCAGTGCGCTGACTCCGGACCACCGAGAGACCCAGTACTTC CSALTPDHRETQYF TRBJ2-5 NA TRBV20-1 NA
TGTGCCAGCAGCTTCTTTTCTGGGGGGAACCACATTCAGTACTTC CASSFFSGGNHIQYF TRBJ2-4 many TRBV5-6 NA
TGTGCCAGCAGCCAAGATTCGGGACACCGAGCTAACTATGGCTACACCTTC CASSQDSGHRANYGYTF TRBJ1-2 few TRBV3-1 NA
TGTGCCAGCAGCTTAGGGCAGGGAGGATACGAGCAGTACTTC CASSLGQGGYEQYF TRBJ2-7 many TRBV5-1 NA
TGTGCCAGCAGCTTAATTCCAGGGAGCAACGAGCAGTACTTC CASSLIPGSNEQYF TRBJ2-7 few TRBV7-9 NA
TGTGCCAGCAGCGAAAAAACAGGGGACTACGAGCAGTACTTC CASSEKTGDYEQYF TRBJ2-7 NA TRBV21-1 NA
TGTGCCAGCAGCCCAGGGAGTATTGACACCGGGGAGCTGTTTTTT CASSPGSIDTGELFF TRBJ2-2 once TRBV7-3 NA
TGTGCCAGCAGTTCCCGGGTAGCGGGAGGGCGGTTCCACGAGCAGTACTTC CASSSRVAGGRFHEQYF TRBJ2-7 few TRBV6-5 TRBD2
TGTGCCAGCAGCCTACTATACAATGAGCAGTTCTTC CASSLLYNEQFF TRBJ2-1 NA TRBV12-3/TRBV12-4 NA
TGCGCCAGCAGTCCGGGACCGGGACAGGCCACCGGGAGGCGGGAGCTGTTTTTT CASSPGPGQATGRRELFF TRBJ2-2 few TRBV5-1 NA
TGCGCCAGCAGCTTCAGGGGGCTAGGGGCAGATACGCAGTATTTT CASSFRGLGADTQYF TRBJ2-3 few TRBV5-1 TRBD1
TGTGCCAGCAGTTTCCTCCAGGGGGGGAACACTGAAGCTTTCTTT CASSFLQGGNTEAFF TRBJ1-1 few TRBV12-3/TRBV12-4 TRBD1
TGTGCCAGCAGTGACGGAGGAAATTCACCCCTCCACTTT CASSDGGNSPLHF TRBJ1-6 few TRBV6-1 NA
TGTGCCAGCAGCTTGTGGGGGGAGAACGAGCAGTACTTC CASSLWGENEQYF TRBJ2-7 few TRBV7-6 NA
TGCAGTGCTAGAGCCCCGGGTCCCGATCAGCCCCAGCATTTT CSARAPGPDQPQHF TRBJ1-5 NA TRBV20-1 NA
TGTGCCAGCAGTGAACCAGGGGGCAAGGACTATGGCTACACCTTC CASSEPGGKDYGYTF TRBJ1-2 NA TRBV6-1 TRBD1
TGCGCCAGCAGCTTGGCTGGGGAAAACATTCAGTACTTC CASSLAGENIQYF TRBJ2-4 many TRBV5-1 NA
TGTGCCACCAGCAGAGATCAGGGTTCGAACACCGGGGAGCTGTTTTTT CATSRDQGSNTGELFF TRBJ2-2 few TRBV15 NA
TGCGCCAGCAGCTTCGGACAGGGACGGAATACCCAGTACTTC CASSFGQGRNTQYF TRBJ2-5 NA TRBV5-1 TRBD1
TGTGCCAGCAGCCATCTTAATTCATTGAGGGGAAGCACTGAAGCTTTCTTT CASSHLNSLRGSTEAFF TRBJ1-1 NA TRBV9 NA
TGTGCCAGCAGCCAAATCGGGACTAGCGGCTACAATGAGCAGTTCTTC CASSQIGTSGYNEQFF TRBJ2-1 few TRBV14 TRBD2
TGCGCCAGCAGCTTAAACCGGGACACGGATGGCTACACCTTC CASSLNRDTDGYTF TRBJ1-2 few TRBV5-1 NA
TGTGCCAGCACTGTAAGACTAGCGGGTGGTTTACGTCGAAATACGCAGTATTTT CASTVRLAGGLRRNTQYF TRBJ2-3 few TRBV12-3/TRBV12-4 TRBD2
TGTGCCAGCAGCTTCGGGAACACAGATACGCAGTATTTT CASSFGNTDTQYF TRBJ2-3 NA TRBV5-1 NA
TGTGCCAGCAGGGGACAGGGTAATAGCGGACCCGAAGCTTTCTTT CASRGQGNSGPEAFF TRBJ1-1 NA TRBV6-1 TRBD1
TGCAGTGCTAGAGATGAATGGGGGACGACCACCGGGGAGCTGTTTTTT CSARDEWGTTTGELFF TRBJ2-2 NA TRBV20-1 NA
TGTGCCAGCAGTGAAAGTTTCTTAGGGTTCACCGGGGAGCTGTTTTTT CASSESFLGFTGELFF TRBJ2-2 NA TRBV6-1 NA
TGCGCCAGCAGCCCCGGCCTAGATGAAGCTTTCTTT CASSPGLDEAFF TRBJ1-1 few TRBV5-1 NA
TGTGCCAGCAGCTTATTCCCAGGGCGGGAGCCCACAGATACGCAGTATTTT CASSLFPGREPTDTQYF TRBJ2-3 few TRBV7-3 TRBD2
TGTGCCAGCTCCCGCGATGAGCAGTTCTTC CASSRDEQFF TRBJ2-1 few TRBV13 NA
TGTGCCAGCAGCTTAGAGGTACTGAGCTCCTACAATGAGCAGTTCTTC CASSLEVLSSYNEQFF TRBJ2-1 NA TRBV7-6 NA